A selection of T cell receptor beta chains follows, all from one sample in a study of blood T cell repertoires in COVID-19. Some clones are missing from TCRdb's copy, which holds only in-frame ones; the method was immunoSEQ multiplex PCR. This table has tens of thousands of clones, just over 85% appearing once. The sample was peripheral blood. The receptors were gathered from a human donor in a cohort sampled during active COVID-19. Each CDR3 is given with its conserved first and last residue. D genes are given only for firm matches. Size tells how often a clone was seen (once, few, many) or the class of an expanded clone, and some rows leave it out.

TRBV7-2,TRBD2,-,TRBJ2-5,CASSLAAGDLQETQYF,TGTGCCAGCAGCTTAGCTGCGGGGGATCTCCAAGAGACCCAGTACTTC
TRBV19,-,few,TRBJ1-5,CASNRQSNQPQHF,TGTGCCAGTAACCGACAGAGCAATCAGCCCCAGCATTTT
TRBV5-1,TRBD1,-,TRBJ1-3,CASSLGDRTTNTIYF,TGCGCCAGCAGCTTGGGGGACAGGACAACCAACACCATATATTTT
TRBV18,TRBD1,-,TRBJ2-1,CASSPRQGINEQFF,TGTGCCAGCTCACCTCGACAGGGAATCAATGAGCAGTTCTTC
TRBV5-1,-,-,TRBJ1-1,CASRRGVGKNTEAFF,TGCGCCAGCAGGCGGGGGGTTGGCAAGAACACTGAAGCTTTCTTT
TRBV11-2,-,-,TRBJ2-1,CASSFLVYNEQFF,TGTGCCAGCAGCTTTCTCGTCTACAATGAGCAGTTCTTC
TRBV19,-,-,TRBJ1-6,CASGQPTSYNSPLHF,TGTGCCAGCGGACAGCCTACCTCCTATAATTCACCCCTCCACTTT
TRBV11-3,-,-,TRBJ2-1,CASSYSSYNEQFF,TGTGCCAGCAGCTACAGCTCCTACAATGAGCAGTTCTTC
TRBV7-9,TRBD2,few,TRBJ2-1,CASSSPRTSGRREYEQFF,TGTGCCAGCAGCTCCCCTCGGACTAGCGGGAGACGGGAATATGAGCAGTTCTTC
TRBV12-5,-,-,TRBJ2-5,CASGGVQETQYF,TGTGCTAGTGGTGGAGTCCAAGAGACCCAGTACTTC
TRBV12-5,TRBD1,-,TRBJ1-5,CASAPSTGGGQPQHF,TGTGCTAGTGCCCCTTCGACAGGGGGCGGTCAGCCCCAGCATTTT
TRBV5-1,-,once,TRBJ2-5,CASSSAGIQETQYF,TGCGCCAGCAGCTCCGCAGGTATTCAAGAGACCCAGTACTTC
TRBV3-1/TRBV3-2,TRBD2,-,TRBJ2-5,CASSQGLAGSSQETQYF,TGTGCCAGCAGCCAAGGACTAGCGGGGTCTTCACAAGAGACCCAGTACTTC
TRBV4-3,TRBD1,-,TRBJ1-4,CASSQDLGTGRGEKLFF,TGCGCCAGCAGCCAAGATCTCGGGACAGGGCGTGGTGAAAAACTGTTTTTT
TRBV5-1,-,-,TRBJ1-1,CASSASGVNTEAFF,TGCGCCAGCAGCGCCTCAGGGGTTAACACTGAAGCTTTCTTT
TRBV5-3,TRBD1,-,TRBJ1-2,CARSQDRETYGYTF,TGTGCCAGAAGCCAGGACAGGGAAACCTATGGCTACACCTTC
TRBV19,TRBD1,-,TRBJ1-4,CASGQGVNEKLFF,TGTGCCAGTGGACAGGGTGTGAATGAAAAACTGTTTTTT
TRBV7-6,-,few,TRBJ2-2,CASSPTHYGELFF,TGTGCCAGCAGCCCGACCCACTACGGGGAGCTGTTTTTT
TRBV7-6,TRBD2,-,TRBJ2-1,CASSLVGGGAFNRNEQFF,TGTGCCAGCAGCTTAGTTGGCGGGGGGGCCTTTAATAGGAATGAGCAGTTCTTC
TRBV7-2,TRBD2,-,TRBJ2-5,CASSVGGLAGGQETQYF,TGTGCCAGCAGCGTCGGGGGACTAGCGGGGGGCCAAGAGACCCAGTACTTC
TRBV12-5,-,-,TRBJ2-3,CASGLRLGSTDTQYF,TGTGCTAGTGGTTTGCGGCTAGGTAGCACAGATACGCAGTATTTT
TRBV19,-,-,TRBJ2-7,CASSPGTGSIEQYF,TGTGCCAGTAGTCCCGGCACAGGGTCGATCGAGCAGTACTTC
TRBV21-1,-,-,TRBJ2-7,CASSQVGLALIAYEQYF,TGTGCCAGCAGCCAAGTAGGGCTAGCCCTTATCGCCTACGAGCAGTACTTC
TRBV5-1,-,once,TRBJ1-2,CASSPQGSGYTF,TGCGCCAGCAGCCCACAGGGTTCTGGCTACACCTTC
TRBV5-1,TRBD1,-,TRBJ1-1,CASSPTGGMNTEAFF,TGCGCCAGCAGCCCGACAGGGGGCATGAACACTGAAGCTTTCTTT
TRBV4-2,-,-,TRBJ2-1,CASSQLENEQFF,TGTGCCAGCAGCCAACTCGAGAATGAGCAGTTCTTC
TRBV28,-,-,TRBJ1-3,CASRSFGSGDSGNTIYF,-
TRBV2,TRBD2,-,TRBJ2-3,CASSVRSGVTDTQYF,TGTGCCAGCAGTGTCCGGAGCGGGGTCACAGATACGCAGTATTTT
TRBV5-1,TRBD2,once,TRBJ2-1,CASSSTAGTSPRSSYNEQFF,TGCGCCAGCAGCTCAACCGCCGGGACTAGCCCACGGAGCTCCTACAATGAGCAGTTCTTC
TRBV6-5,-,-,TRBJ2-3,CASIGGQGPYTQYF,TGTGCCAGCATAGGGGGTCAGGGTCCATATACGCAGTATTTT
TRBV7-8,TRBD1,-,TRBJ1-2,CASSRDRGQNYGYTF,TGTGCCAGCAGTCGGGACAGGGGGCAGAACTATGGCTACACCTTC
TRBV2,TRBD1,-,TRBJ1-1,CASSPGTGSGAFF,TGTGCCAGCAGTCCCGGGACAGGGAGCGGAGCTTTCTTT
TRBV18,-,-,TRBJ2-2,CASSLSVGNTGELFF,TGTGCCAGCTCACTAAGCGTAGGGAACACCGGGGAGCTGTTTTTT
TRBV5-4,TRBD1,-,TRBJ1-2,CASSLEAAGGHGYTF,TGTGCCAGCAGCTTGGAGGCGGCAGGGGGACATGGCTACACCTTC
TRBV7-9,TRBD2,once,TRBJ2-5,CASSWSSGETQYF,TGTGCCAGCAGCTGGTCTAGCGGGGAGACCCAGTACTTC
TRBV5-1,TRBD2,-,TRBJ2-3,CASSNSGSGADTQYF,TGCGCCAGCAGCAATAGCGGGAGCGGCGCAGATACGCAGTATTTT
TRBV27,TRBD2,few,TRBJ2-3,CASSPVAGGTDTQYF,TGTGCCAGCAGTCCAGTAGCGGGGGGCACAGATACGCAGTATTTT
TRBV7-9,-,-,TRBJ1-1,CASSSHMNTEAFF,TGTGCCAGCAGCTCGCACATGAACACTGAAGCTTTCTTT
TRBV6-5,TRBD2,-,TRBJ2-7,CASYPAGDTYEQYF,TGTGCCAGCTACCCCGCGGGAGATACCTACGAGCAGTACTTC
TRBV24-1,TRBD1,-,TRBJ2-1,CATSDAQGAQTHEQFF,TGTGCCACCAGTGATGCACAGGGGGCACAAACCCATGAGCAGTTCTTC
TRBV6-5,-,-,TRBJ1-1,CASSYSQNTEAFF,TGTGCCAGCAGTTACTCACAGAACACTGAAGCTTTCTTT
TRBV5-6,-,-,TRBJ1-2,CASSFEQNYGYTF,TGTGCCAGCAGCTTTGAACAGAACTATGGCTACACCTTC
TRBV5-1,-,few,TRBJ2-2,CASSLAPQGGNTGELFF,TGCGCCAGCAGCTTGGCCCCCCAGGGTGGGAACACCGGGGAGCTGTTTTTT
TRBV21-1,-,once,TRBJ2-7,CAKKWWDNYEQYF,TGTGCCAAGAAGTGGTGGGACAACTACGAACAGTACTTC
TRBV27,TRBD2,-,TRBJ2-2,CATPGSRELTGELFF,TGTGCCACCCCAGGGTCGCGGGAGCTAACCGGGGAGCTGTTTTTT
TRBV2,TRBD2,-,TRBJ2-7,CASSRGLAGLAYEQYF,TGTGCCAGCAGTCGGGGACTAGCGGGATTAGCCTACGAGCAGTACTTC
TRBV10-3,TRBD2,-,TRBJ2-1,CAISEKGGDNEQFF,TGTGCCATCAGTGAGAAGGGAGGGGACAATGAGCAGTTCTTC
TRBV27,TRBD1,-,TRBJ2-7,CASSWDRVANEQYF,TGTGCCAGCAGTTGGGACAGGGTGGCGAACGAGCAGTACTTC
TRBV18,-,-,TRBJ2-7,CASSNTPLDEQYF,TGTGCCAGCTCAAACACCCCCCTTGACGAGCAGTACTTC
TRBV12-3/TRBV12-4,-,once,TRBJ2-3,CASSLRGDTQYF,TGTGCCAGCAGTTTAAGGGGGGATACGCAGTATTTT
TRBV19,-,-,TRBJ1-4,CASSIRRLLGSGEKLFF,TGTGCCAGTAGTATCAGGAGGCTCCTCGGAAGTGGGGAAAAACTGTTTTTT
TRBV3-1/TRBV3-2,-,-,TRBJ2-3,CASSQPWGVSTDTQYF,TGTGCCAGCAGCCAACCTTGGGGGGTTAGCACAGATACGCAGTATTTT
TRBV12-5,-,-,TRBJ2-3,CASGLVRGPSTDTQYF,TGTGCTAGTGGTTTGGTCAGGGGCCCTAGCACAGATACGCAGTATTTT
TRBV18,-,-,TRBJ2-5,CASSPDLQKETQYF,TGTGCCAGCTCACCAGATCTACAGAAAGAGACCCAGTACTTC